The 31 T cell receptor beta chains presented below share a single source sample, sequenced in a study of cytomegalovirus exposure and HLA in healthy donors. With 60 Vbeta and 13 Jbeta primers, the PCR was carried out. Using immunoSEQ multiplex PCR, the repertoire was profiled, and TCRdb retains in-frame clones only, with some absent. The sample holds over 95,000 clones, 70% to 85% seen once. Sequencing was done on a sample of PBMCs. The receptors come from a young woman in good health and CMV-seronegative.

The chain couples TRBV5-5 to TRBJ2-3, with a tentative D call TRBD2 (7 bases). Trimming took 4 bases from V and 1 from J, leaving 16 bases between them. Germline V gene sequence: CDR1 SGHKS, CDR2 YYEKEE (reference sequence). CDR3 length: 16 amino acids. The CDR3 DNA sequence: TGTGCCAGCAGCCCGAGGGGGGGGTGGGGCACAGATACGCAGTATTTT. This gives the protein CASSPRGGWGTDTQYF.

CDR3 nucleotides: TGTGCCAGCACCCCCCCAGGGGGCCGCGGGGCAGATTGGTCCTATGGCTACACCTTC. Amino acid sequence: CASTPPGGRGADWSYGYTF. V and J are TRBV27 and TRBJ1-2, with 8 positions matching TRBD1. This CDR3 has 19 amino acids. The V segment lost 7 bases and the J segment 4 bases; nucleotides outside the gene matches: 23. Germline assignment: CDR1 MNHEY and CDR2 SMNVEV (reference sequence).

The CDR3 sequence is CASSVEWQEVTGELFF. DNA of the CDR3: TGTGCCAGCAGCGTAGAATGGCAGGAGGTCACCGGGGAGCTGTTTTTT. The V gene is TRBV9, the J gene TRBJ2-2; possible D gene TRBD2, 5 bases. Per the germline V gene, CDR1 is SGDLS and CDR2 is YYNGEE. Trimming removed 0 bases at V and 4 bases at J, with 13 bases between. The CDR3 is 16 residues long.

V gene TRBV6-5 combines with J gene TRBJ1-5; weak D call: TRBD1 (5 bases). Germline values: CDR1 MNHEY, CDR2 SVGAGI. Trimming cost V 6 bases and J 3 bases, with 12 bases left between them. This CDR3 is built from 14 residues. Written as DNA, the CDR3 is TGTGCCAGCAGGCTCACAGGAATCAATCAGCCCCAGCATTTT. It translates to CASRLTGINQPQHF.

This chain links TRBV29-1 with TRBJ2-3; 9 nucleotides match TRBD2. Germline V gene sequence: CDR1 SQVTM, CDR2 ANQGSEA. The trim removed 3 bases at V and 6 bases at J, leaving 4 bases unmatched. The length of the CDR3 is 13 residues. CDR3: CSVERGGLDTQYF. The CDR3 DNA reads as TGCAGCGTTGAGCGGGGGGGACTTGATACGCAGTATTTT.

DNA for the CDR3: TGTGCCAGCAGCTTGGGGGCGGGGAGCGAGCAGTACTTC. This sequence encodes CASSLGAGSEQYF. The chain employs TRBV5-6 and TRBJ2-5, with TRBD2 as a possible D gene (6 bases). The J call is in doubt because the DNA end fits TRBJ2-7 better. CDR3 length: 13 residues. Per the germline V gene, CDR1 is SGHDT and CDR2 is YYEEEE.

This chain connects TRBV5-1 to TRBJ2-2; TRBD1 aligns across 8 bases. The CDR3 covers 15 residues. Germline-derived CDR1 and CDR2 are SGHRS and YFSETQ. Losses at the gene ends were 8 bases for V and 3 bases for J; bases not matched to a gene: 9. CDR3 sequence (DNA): TGCGCCAGTACTCCGGGACAGGACTACACCGGGGAGCTGTTTTTT. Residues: CASTPGQDYTGELFF.

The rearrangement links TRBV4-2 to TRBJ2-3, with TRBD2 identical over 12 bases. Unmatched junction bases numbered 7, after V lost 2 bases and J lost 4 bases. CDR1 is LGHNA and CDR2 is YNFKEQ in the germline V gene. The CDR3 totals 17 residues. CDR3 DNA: TGTGCCAGCAGCCAACCCGGACTAGCGGGGAGGGCAGATACGCAGTATTTT. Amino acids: CASSQPGLAGRADTQYF.

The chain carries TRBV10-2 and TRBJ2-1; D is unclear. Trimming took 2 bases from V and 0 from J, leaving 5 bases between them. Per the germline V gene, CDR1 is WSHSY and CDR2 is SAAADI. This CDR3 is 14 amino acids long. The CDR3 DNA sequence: TGCGCCAGCAGTGAGATTAGCTCCTACAATGAGCAGTTCTTC. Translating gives CASSEISSYNEQFF.

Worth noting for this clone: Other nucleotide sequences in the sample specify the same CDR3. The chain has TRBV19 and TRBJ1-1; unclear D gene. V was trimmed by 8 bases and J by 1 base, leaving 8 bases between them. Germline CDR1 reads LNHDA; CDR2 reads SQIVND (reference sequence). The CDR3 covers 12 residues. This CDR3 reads CASSLRNTEAFF. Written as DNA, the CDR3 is TGTGCCAGTTCCCTCCGGAACACTGAAGCTTTCTTT.

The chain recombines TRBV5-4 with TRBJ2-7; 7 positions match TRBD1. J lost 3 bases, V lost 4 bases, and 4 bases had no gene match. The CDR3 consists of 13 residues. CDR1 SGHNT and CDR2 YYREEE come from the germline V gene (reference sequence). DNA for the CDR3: TGTGCCAGCAGCCGGGACAGAAACTACGAGCAGTACTTC. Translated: CASSRDRNYEQYF. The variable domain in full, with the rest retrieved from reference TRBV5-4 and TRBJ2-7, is ETGVTQSPTHLIKTRGQQVTLRCSSQSGHNTVSWYQQALGQGPQFIFQYYREEENGRGNFPPRFSGLQFPNYSSELNVNALELDDSALYLCASSRDRNYEQYFGPGTRLTVT.

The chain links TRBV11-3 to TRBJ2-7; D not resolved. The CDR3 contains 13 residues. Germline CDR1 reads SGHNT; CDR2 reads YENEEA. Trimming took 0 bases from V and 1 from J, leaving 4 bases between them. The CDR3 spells CASSLERSYEQYV. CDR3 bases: TGTGCCAGCAGCTTAGAGAGGTCCTACGAGCAGTACGTC.

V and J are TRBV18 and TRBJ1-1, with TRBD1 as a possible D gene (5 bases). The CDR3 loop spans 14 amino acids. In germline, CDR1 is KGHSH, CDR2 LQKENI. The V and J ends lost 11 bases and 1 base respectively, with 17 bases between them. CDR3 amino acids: CASLGRSSNTEAFF. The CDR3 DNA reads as TGTGCCTCCTTGGGGCGGTCCTCGAACACTGAAGCTTTCTTT.

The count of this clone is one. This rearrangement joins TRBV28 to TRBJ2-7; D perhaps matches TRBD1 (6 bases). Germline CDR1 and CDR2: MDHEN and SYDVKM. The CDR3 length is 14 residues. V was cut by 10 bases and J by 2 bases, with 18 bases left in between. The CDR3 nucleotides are TGTGCCACCGACCGCCGTACAGGGACCTACGAGCAGTACTTC. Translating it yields CATDRRTGTYEQYF.

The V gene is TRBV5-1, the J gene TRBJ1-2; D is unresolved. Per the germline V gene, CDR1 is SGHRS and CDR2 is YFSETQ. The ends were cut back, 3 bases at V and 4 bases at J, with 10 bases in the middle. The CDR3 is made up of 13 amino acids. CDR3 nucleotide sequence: TGCGCCAGCAGCTCCAAACCGAGCTATGGCTACACCTTC. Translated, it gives CASSSKPSYGYTF.

The CDR3 reads CAASPRGELFF. The CDR3 nucleotides are TGTGCCGCCTCCCCCCGGGGGGAGCTGTTTTTT. This chain joins TRBV6-6 and TRBJ2-2, with D hard to call. The V end was cut by 11 bases, the J end by 8 bases, with 12 bases between. CDR1 and CDR2 (germline): MNHNY, SVGAGI (reference sequence). This CDR3 is built from 11 residues.

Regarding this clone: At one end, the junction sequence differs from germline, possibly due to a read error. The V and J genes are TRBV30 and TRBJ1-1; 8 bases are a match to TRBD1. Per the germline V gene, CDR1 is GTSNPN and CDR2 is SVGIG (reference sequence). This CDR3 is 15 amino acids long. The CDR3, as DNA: TGTGCCTGGAGTAGGGGCCGGACAGGGAACCCTGAAGCTTTCTTT. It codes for CAWSRGRTGNPEAFF.

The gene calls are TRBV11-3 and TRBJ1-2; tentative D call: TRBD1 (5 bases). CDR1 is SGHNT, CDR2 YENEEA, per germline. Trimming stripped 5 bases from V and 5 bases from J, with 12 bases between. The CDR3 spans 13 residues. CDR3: CASSAHKGYGYTF. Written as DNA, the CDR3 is TGTGCCAGCAGCGCACACAAGGGGTATGGCTACACCTTC.

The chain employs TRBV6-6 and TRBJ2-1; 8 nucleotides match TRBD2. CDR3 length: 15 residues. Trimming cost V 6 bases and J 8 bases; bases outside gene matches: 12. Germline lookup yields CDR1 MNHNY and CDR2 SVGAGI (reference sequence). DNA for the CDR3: TGTGCCAGCAGCTCAAACCGGGGGGGCTCCTATGAGCAGTTCTTC. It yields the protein CASSSNRGGSYEQFF.

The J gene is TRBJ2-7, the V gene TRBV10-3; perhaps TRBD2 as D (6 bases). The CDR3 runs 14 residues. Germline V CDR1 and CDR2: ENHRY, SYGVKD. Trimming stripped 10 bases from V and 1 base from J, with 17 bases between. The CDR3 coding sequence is TGTGCCACCAGGGCGGGGACGCCTTCCTACGAGCAGTACTTC. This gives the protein CATRAGTPSYEQYF.

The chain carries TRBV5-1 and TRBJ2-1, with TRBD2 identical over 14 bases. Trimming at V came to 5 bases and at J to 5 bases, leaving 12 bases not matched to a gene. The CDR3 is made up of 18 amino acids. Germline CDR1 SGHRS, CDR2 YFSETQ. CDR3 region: CASRDGLAGGPSNNEQFF. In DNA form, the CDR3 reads TGCGCCAGCAGGGATGGACTAGCGGGGGGCCCATCTAACAATGAGCAGTTCTTC.

The CDR3 protein is CASSSSGSGANVLTF. Written as DNA, the CDR3 is TGTGCCAGCAGTTCCTCAGGGTCCGGGGCCAACGTCCTGACTTTC. The chain recombines TRBV27 with TRBJ2-6; D perhaps matches TRBD1 (5 bases). The CDR3 is made up of 15 amino acids. CDR1 and CDR2 (germline): MNHEY, SMNVEV (reference sequence). Trimming took 4 bases from V and 4 from J, leaving 11 bases between them.

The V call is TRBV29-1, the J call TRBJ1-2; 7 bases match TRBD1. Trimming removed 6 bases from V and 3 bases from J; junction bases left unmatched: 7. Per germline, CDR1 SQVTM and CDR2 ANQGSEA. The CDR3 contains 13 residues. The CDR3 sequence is CSVTRQGDYGYTF. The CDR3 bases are TGCAGCGTCACCCGACAGGGCGACTATGGCTACACCTTC.

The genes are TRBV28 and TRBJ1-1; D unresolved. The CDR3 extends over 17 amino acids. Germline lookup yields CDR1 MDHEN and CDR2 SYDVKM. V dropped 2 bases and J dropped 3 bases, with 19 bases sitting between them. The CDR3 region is CASSLGDRFVQDTEAFF. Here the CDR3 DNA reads TGTGCCAGCAGTTTAGGTGACCGGTTTGTTCAGGACACTGAAGCTTTCTTT.

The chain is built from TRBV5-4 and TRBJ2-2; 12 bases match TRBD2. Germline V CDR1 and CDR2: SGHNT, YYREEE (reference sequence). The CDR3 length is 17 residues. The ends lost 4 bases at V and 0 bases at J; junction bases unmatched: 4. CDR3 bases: TGTGCCAGCAGCCGCGGACTAGCGGGGCCGAACACCGGGGAGCTGTTTTTT. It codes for CASSRGLAGPNTGELFF.

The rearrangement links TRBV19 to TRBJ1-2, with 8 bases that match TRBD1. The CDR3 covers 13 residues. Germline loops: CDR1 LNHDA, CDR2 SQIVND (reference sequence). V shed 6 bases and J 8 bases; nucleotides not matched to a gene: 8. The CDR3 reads CASSRGQGGGYTF. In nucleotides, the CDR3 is TGTGCCAGTAGCCGAGGACAGGGCGGAGGCTACACCTTC.

The CDR3 DNA follows: TGTGCCAGTAGCCCCGGACAGGGTAGATATGGCTACACCTTC. This gives the protein CASSPGQGRYGYTF. The rearrangement links TRBV19 to TRBJ1-2; 8 bases agree with TRBD1. Germline V gene lookup returns CDR1 LNHDA and CDR2 SQIVND (reference sequence). V lost 6 bases, J lost 5 bases, and 8 bases stayed unmatched. The CDR3 contains 14 residues.

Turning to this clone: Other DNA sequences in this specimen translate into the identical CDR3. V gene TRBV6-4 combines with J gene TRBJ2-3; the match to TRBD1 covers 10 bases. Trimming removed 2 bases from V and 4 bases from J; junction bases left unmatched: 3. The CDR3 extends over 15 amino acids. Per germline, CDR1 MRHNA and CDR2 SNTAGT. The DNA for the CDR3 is TGTGCCAGCAGTGACGGCGGACAGGGGGCAGATACGCAGTATTTT. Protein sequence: CASSDGGQGADTQYF.

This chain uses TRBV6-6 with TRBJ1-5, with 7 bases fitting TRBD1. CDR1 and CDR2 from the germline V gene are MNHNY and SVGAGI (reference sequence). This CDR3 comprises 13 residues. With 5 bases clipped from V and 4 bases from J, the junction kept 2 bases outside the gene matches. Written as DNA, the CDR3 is TGTGCCAGCAGTCCGACAGGGAATCAGCCCCAGCATTTT. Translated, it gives CASSPTGNQPQHF.

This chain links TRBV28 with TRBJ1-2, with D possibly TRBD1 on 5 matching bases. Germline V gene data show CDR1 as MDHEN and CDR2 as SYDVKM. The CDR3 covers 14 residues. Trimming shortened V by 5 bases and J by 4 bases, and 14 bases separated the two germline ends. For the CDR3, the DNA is TGTGCCAGCAGTCCCCTTAGGGGCCCCTATGGCTACACCTTC. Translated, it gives CASSPLRGPYGYTF.

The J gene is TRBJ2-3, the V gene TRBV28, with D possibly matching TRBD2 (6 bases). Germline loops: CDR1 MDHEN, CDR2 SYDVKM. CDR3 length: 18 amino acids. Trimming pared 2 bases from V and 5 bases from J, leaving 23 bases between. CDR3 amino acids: CASSLVLVRRDLGDTQYF. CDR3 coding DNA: TGTGCCAGCAGTTTAGTGTTAGTTCGGAGGGATCTGGGAGATACGCAGTATTTT.